A single TCR beta chain is shown here with its context. No antigen is known for it. Base qualities are not recorded, but no much larger clone differs from it by a single base. TCR CDR3 regions were amplified from genomic DNA by multiplex PCR using the deep immunoSEQ assay. Extracted genomic DNA from each cell subset was distributed evenly across all wells of several immunoSEQ 96-well plates, and each plate was treated as a replicate. For sorted subsets, each replicate PCR was loaded with 150 to 250 ng genomic DNA, equivalent to 30,000 or so T cell genomes. The purified libraries were quantified using a Qubit 3.0 fluorometer, sized with a Bioanalyzer 2100, and then quantified again using the KAPA Library Quantification kit. A separate single-read 150-cycle Illumina NextSeq 550 flow cell was used to sequence each immunoSEQ 96-well plate. Processing in the source paper ran as follows. The immunoSEQ output contained only junctional sequences without quality scores, so filtering could not match that applied to full-length reads. Sequences were annotated with PyIR, a Python wrapper for IgBLAST v1.9, and V/J genes and CDR3 were assigned using IMGT germline references. Reads were removed for weak V/J assignments (E-value above 1e-6), missing CDR3, stop codons, out-of-frame junctions, or ambiguous translated residues. V3J clonotypes were defined as sequences sharing an identical inferred V gene, J gene, and CDR3 amino acid sequence. The percentage overlap between two repertoires was calculated by dividing the number of shared unique clonotypes by the size of the smaller repertoire. Three approaches were used to assess repertoire richness: RTK rarefaction, the Chao1 estimator, and Recon v2.1 estimates of unobserved clonotypes. OLGA was used to compute generation probabilities for all TCRbeta clonotypes that the gDNA method yielded from a handful of donors. The source is immuneACCESS, and TCRdb retained only in-frame sequences with V and J called. Part of the clones is not carried over; for the studies checked, unresolved V genes explain less than half of this, and the remainder is unexplained. V, J and clone size reflect that table, while D and trimming were determined from the DNA. A total of 2 million to 2.5 million clones appear in this sample, 85% to 95% of them only once. The ten largest clones take up 0.3% to 0.4% of the sample.

The source of the sample is a study of shared clonotypes between healthy human individuals (dated by TCRdb to between 2020 and 2021). Notes on the research overall: Two women and a few men aged 18 to 49 years were included in the cohort. Leukapheresis yielded between about 0.94 and 8.9 billion PBMCs per donor. To estimate repertoire size and how much clonotype sharing occurs between individuals, the study deeply sequenced the blood TCR repertoires of 4 to 6 healthy adults. Different laboratories and diverse techniques were used to prepare libraries and sequence TCR repertoires, to increase sequencing depth and limit assay-specific biases. For each donor, three plates each were used for CD4 naive and CD4 memory, two plates were used for CD8 naive, and one plate was used for CD8 memory.

The donors were healthy, HIV-negative adults who had no recently reported acute infections or vaccinations. Only Caucasian adults living in Nashville, Tennessee, USA were represented among the donors. CD4+ T cells were enriched through magnetic negative selection, after which naive cells were positively selected on CD45RA and the remaining negative fraction served as the memory subset. Blood was collected by leukapheresis, and PBMCs were isolated by Ficoll-Histopaque density gradient centrifugation and then cryopreserved in liquid nitrogen vapor phase. Analytical flow cytometry was used to check the purity and quantity of every magnetically sorted T cell population. Each sorted fraction had its genomic DNA isolated and then quantified by UV absorbance on a Nanodrop 2000c. The research as a whole found: Naive subsets generally had larger estimated clonotype richness than memory subsets did. Rarefaction of sorted-subset datasets indicated incomplete sequencing despite the large sequencing depth. The genetic and exposure-history diversity represented was limited by the small number of donors. Sampling was limited to blood, and TCR repertoires in tissue likely differ from TCR repertoires in blood. Pairwise subsampling led to the expectation that sequencing depth would affect the degree of clonotype sharing among donors. When a handful of donors were compared, the shared fraction of clonotypes was about 5% for naive CD4, around 3.5% for naive CD8, roughly 2.3% for memory CD4, and 0.3% to 0.5% for memory CD8. Clonotypes shared by all four sorted-subset donors showed higher generation probabilities than non-shared clonotypes.

CDR1 SNHLY and CDR2 FYNNEI are derived from the germline V gene. Including cysteine and phenylalanine, the CDR3 has 15 amino acids. Only CDR3 DNA is held: 45 bases, read in frame from base 1. Trimmed from V: 5 bases; trimmed from J: 8 bases; junction bases lacking a gene match: 12. Material for sequencing was naive CD4+ T cells from PBMCs. This sample's cell subset or site label indicates: CD45RA+ positively selected. The clonotype originates from a man younger than 35 in good health. Some clones in this sample may be carry-over from other donors' samples. The chain links TRBV2 with TRBJ2-7, with 10 bases in between that match TRBD1. The DNA reads as follows: TGTGCCAGCAGTCCCGGGACAGGGGCCCTCGGAAAGCAGTACTTC. It encodes CASSPGTGALGKQYF.